This T cell receptor (beta chain) was sequenced during a study of early T cells in non-severe SARS-CoV-2 infection. Study conclusions and caveats: Lookups in VDJdb leaned toward anti-spike CD8 responses and missed private and CD4 specificities.

The table lists this clonotype with many counts. Its matching antigen is unknown. Each cDNA molecule carried a unique molecular identifier. A single record per CDR3 protein comes from TCRdb applying MiXCR to the 5' RACE reads. This sample carries 63,000 or so distinct CDR3 sequences, 12% of them seen once, and the ten largest clones take around 5.8%. J gave up 6 bases and V 7 bases, and 6 bases lay outside the gene matches. The V gene's germline CDR1 is ENHRY and CDR2 SYGVKD. The CDR3 is 13 amino acids. The sample was whole blood. The chain is built from TRBV10-3 and TRBJ1-2, with 9 bases identical to TRBD1. This TCR came from an adult who was a healthcare worker with PCR-confirmed SARS-CoV-2 infection or an uninfected control (not recorded which). The CDR3 bases are TGTGCCATCACCGTAGACAGGGGGAATGGCTACACCTTC. This gives the protein CAITVDRGNGYTF.